This T cell receptor beta chain was found in a study of regulatory T cells in long-lasting Graves disease (dated by TCRdb to the early 2020s). As for the study more broadly: Patients with newly diagnosed Graves' disease had been on antithyroid drugs for under 3 months. The study took place in China and was registered as a clinical trial. A total of roughly 33 samples underwent TCR sequencing: around 13 from persistent and around 20 from newly diagnosed Graves' disease patients. Persistent Graves' disease patients were compared with newly diagnosed Graves' disease patients by peripheral blood TCR sequencing and RNA sequencing.

The sample's time point label, decoded: newly diagnosed GD, antithyroid drugs for less than 3 months. For both TCR sequencing and RNA sequencing, RNA was extracted from PBMCs using TRIzol. The diagnosis of Graves' disease followed American Thyroid Association guidelines. Patients were recruited from an endocrinology department in Xi'an, China. Each patient gave approximately 8.8 milliliters of peripheral blood, collected in an EDTA anticoagulant tube. Ficoll Paque Plus density gradient separation was used to isolate PBMCs, and no further T cell sorting was done. An Agilent 2100 Bioanalyzer and agarose gel were used to check RNA quality, while a NanoDrop 2000 measured RNA concentration. Here is what the overall study found, with its caveats: Peripheral blood alone was examined, since thyroid tissue, which constituted the primary lesion, could not be accessed. Compared with newly diagnosed patients, persistent Graves' disease patients had lower TCR Shannon entropy and fewer highly expanded clones, which suggests clonal expansion. Patients with persistent disease shared more public clonotypes (about 2,700) than newly diagnosed patients did (approximately 990). Only the TCR beta chain was sequenced and analyzed. Preferential use of TRBV28, TRBJ1-2 and TRBJ2-5 was observed in persistent disease, whereas TRBV20-1 and TRBJ2-1 were favored in newly diagnosed disease. The authors acknowledged the small sample size as a limitation that may reduce accuracy.

The protocol used for the library was multiplex PCR. Sequencing was carried out with an Illumina HiSeq 4000. TCR beta libraries were built with iRepertoire HTBI primers and Arm-PCR amplification of CDR3 regions. Before sequencing, the PCR products went through gel purification. On the authors' methods: Gene usage analysis of CDR3 amino acid clonotypes used the roughly 62 TRBV and 14 TRBJ segments found across samples. COPE and FqMerger were used to merge the filtered high-quality paired reads into contigs. BLAST was used to align contigs to the IMGT TRBV, TRBD and TRBJ reference genes, and CDR3 was defined following IMGT. Highly expanded clones were defined as clonotypes with a frequency above 0.1%. Shannon entropy served as the measure of repertoire diversity, while the Gini coefficient captured V-J evenness. A clonotype was considered public if more than one individual shared it. TCRdb handled the public reads itself, with Q25 trimming in fastp and clone calling in MiXCR, and kept productive beta chains. Rows matching on CDR3 protein sequence are summarized as one entry with the most common DNA and genes. These V and J calls originate from TCRdb's pipeline instead of the authors' own analysis. Across this sample there are 350,000 to 500,000 distinct CDR3 sequences, with 12% to 15% seen only once. Of the sample, about 15% falls within the top ten clones.

From the cysteine up to the phenylalanine, the CDR3 has a length of 14 residues. Only CDR3 DNA is held: 42 bases, read in frame from base 1. V has 5 bases trimmed and J has 6 bases trimmed; junction bases matching no gene number 3. The germline V gene gives CDR1 as MNHNS and CDR2 as SASEGT. Comments on this clonotype: It has no known antigen specificity. No much larger clonotype is one base removed from it; base qualities were not supplied.

These data also formed part of another study, on T cells in Graves' hyperthyroidism and ophthalmopathy. Taken from the second paper: A patient counted as having stable Graves' hyperthyroidism if no progression to ophthalmopathy occurred over 18 months of follow-up. Hyperthyroidism patients were newly diagnosed, with disease duration under 2 months, and aged 18 to 65 years. Exclusion was applied to patients with uncontrolled infections, other autoimmune diseases, pregnancy or lactation. Diagnoses relied on clinical symptoms, serum thyroxine and TRAb, thyroid ultrasound and orbital computed tomography. The first round of RT-PCR for the TCR CDR3 was performed with the HTBI primer set and the Qiagen OneStep RT-PCR kit. Most expanded thyroid clonotypes (frequency above 0.001) were also found in blood, which suggests that blood repertoires may mirror thyroid immune responses. In cross-validation, a model built on a 13 V-J signature told ophthalmopathy apart from stable hyperthyroidism with just under 90% sensitivity and about 81% specificity, and in testing the same model reached 80%/75%. In validation, progression to ophthalmopathy was predicted by the model with about 70% sensitivity and 72.22% specificity, a median of approximately 7.1 months before onset. A discovery cohort of about a hundred patients, 43 with Graves' ophthalmopathy and 55 to 60 with stable Graves' hyperthyroidism, was used to find distinguishing TCR V-J signatures. Whether ophthalmopathy could be predicted prospectively was tested in an independent validation cohort made up of 18 to 20 hyperthyroidism patients plus 17 patients who later progressed to ophthalmopathy. The 100 or so discovery patients were divided at random into training and test sets in a 7:3 ratio. In addition, the study compared T-cell repertoires in thyroid tissue and in blood from roughly six Graves' hyperthyroidism patients. Once sampling was done, hyperthyroidism patients were given methimazole at a starting dose of 30 mg daily, whereas ophthalmopathy patients were given high-dose intravenous methylprednisolone. A second multiplex PCR round built the libraries, followed by size selection and purification. The libraries were sequenced on an Illumina HiSeq2000 using paired-end 100 bp reads. Raw data were processed with SOAPnuke, discarding reads with adapters, uncalled bases, mean Phred below 15, or no exact constant-primer or identifier match. High-quality paired reads were merged using COPE v1.2.5, and each unique nucleotide sequence was defined as a clonotype. Clonotypes were aligned to IMGT TRBV, TRBD and TRBJ reference segments using MiTCR v1.1. Only V-J combinations with frequency above 0.0001, covering roughly 99% of repertoires, were analysed. The TCS score was defined as F50 (clonal expansion) divided by E x V (chaos), with BLOSUM62-based TCRdist calculated between CDR3 peptides within each V-J. Welch's t-statistics and random forest reduced 450 to 600 V-J features to roughly 13, which were used in a naive Bayes classifier (R e1071). Sample size was not statistically predetermined, and investigators were not blinded to group allocation. According to the paper, TCR Vbeta CDR3 sequencing was carried out on 135 peripheral blood samples, which came from approximately 43 ophthalmopathy, approximately 72 hyperthyroidism and approximately 17 progressor patients.

The rearrangement combines TRBV6-1 with TRBJ2-1, and TRBD2 aligns with 11 junction nucleotides. The sample was peripheral blood mononuclear cells (PBMCs), taken at new diagnosis, from a patient treated with antithyroid drugs. The clonotype was recovered from a woman between 50 and 59 years old with Graves disease. Donor details come from another sample of the same person, matched by shared clones. The DNA sequence is given as TGTGCCAGCAGTCCGGGACTAGCGGCCAATGAGCAGTTCTTC. This yields the protein CASSPGLAANEQFF.